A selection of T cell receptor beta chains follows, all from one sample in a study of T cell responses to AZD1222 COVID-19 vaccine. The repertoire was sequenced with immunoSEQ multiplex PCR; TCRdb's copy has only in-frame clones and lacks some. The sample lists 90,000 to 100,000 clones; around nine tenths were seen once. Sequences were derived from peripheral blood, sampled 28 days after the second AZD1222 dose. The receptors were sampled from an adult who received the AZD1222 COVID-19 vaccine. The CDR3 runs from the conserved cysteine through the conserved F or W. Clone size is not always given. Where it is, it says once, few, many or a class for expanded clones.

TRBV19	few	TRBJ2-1	CASRRRGSSYNEQFF
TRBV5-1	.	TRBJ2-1	CASSPYNRLNEQFF
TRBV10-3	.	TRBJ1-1	CAISDGVGGMHTEAFF
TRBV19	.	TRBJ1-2	CASQGRTNYGYTF
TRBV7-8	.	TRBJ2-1	CASSWLSANNEQFF
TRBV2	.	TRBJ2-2	CASSGRGATGELFF
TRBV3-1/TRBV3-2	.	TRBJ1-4	CASTSPDEKLFF
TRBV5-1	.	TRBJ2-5	CASSRAGTETQYF
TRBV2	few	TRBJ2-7	CASRREDYEQYF
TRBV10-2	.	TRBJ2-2	CASRVGQGASKTGELFF
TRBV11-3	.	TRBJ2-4	CASSLGAGAKNIQYF
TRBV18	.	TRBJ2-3	CASSPGLEPTSQYF
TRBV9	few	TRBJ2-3	CASSTFEVTDTQYF
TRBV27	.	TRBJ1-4	CASSFSPDEKLFF
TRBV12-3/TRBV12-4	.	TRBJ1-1	CASSRGDTEAFF
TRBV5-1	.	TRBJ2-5	CASSLASRSGRAGETQYF
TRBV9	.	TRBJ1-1	CASSVGHLNTEAFF
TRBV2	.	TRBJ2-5	CASGPVGQETQYF
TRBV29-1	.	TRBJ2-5	CSVEGSSGSFLWTQYF
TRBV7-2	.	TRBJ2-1	CASSFNEQFF
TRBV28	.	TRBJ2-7	CASSLTVSYEQYF
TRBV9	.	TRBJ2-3	CASSVGSGIADTQYF
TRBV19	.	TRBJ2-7	CASSSQRLAGVSPYEQYF
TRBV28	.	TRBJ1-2	CASSTGYNYGYTF
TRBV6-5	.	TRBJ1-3	CASRVIIGAQGTIYF
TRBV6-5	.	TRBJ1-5	CATRAPGGLGQPQHF
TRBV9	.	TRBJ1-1	CASSPRTGGMGTEAFF
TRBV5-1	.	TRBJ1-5	CASSLVPGSDQPQHF
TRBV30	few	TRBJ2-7	CAWSRPPGLYEQYF
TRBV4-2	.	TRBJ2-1	CASSLQTSGSSYNEQFF
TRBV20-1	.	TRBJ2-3	CSASGDTQYF
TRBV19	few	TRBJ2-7	CASSTLGPPRAYEQYF
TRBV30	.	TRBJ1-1	CAWSVRGWTEAFF
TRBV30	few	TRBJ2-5	CAWRDRGRETQYF
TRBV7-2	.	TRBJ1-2	CASSSNDRGWNYGYTF
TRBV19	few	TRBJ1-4	CASSIQGDPSTNEKLFF
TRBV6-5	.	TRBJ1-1	CASSYSGTGSTEAFF
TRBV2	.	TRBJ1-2	CASSASYRLYGYTF
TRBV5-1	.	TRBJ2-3	CASSLWGGRGTDTQYF